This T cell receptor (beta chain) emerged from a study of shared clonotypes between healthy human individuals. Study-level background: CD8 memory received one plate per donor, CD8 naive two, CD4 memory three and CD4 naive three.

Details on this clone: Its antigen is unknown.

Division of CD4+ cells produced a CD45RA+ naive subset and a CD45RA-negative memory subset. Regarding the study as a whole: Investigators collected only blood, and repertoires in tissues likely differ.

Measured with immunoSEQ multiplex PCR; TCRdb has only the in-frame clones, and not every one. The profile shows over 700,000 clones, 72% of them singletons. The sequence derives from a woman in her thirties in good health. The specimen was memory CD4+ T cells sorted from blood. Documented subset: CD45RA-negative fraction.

CDR3 in amino acids: CAISGLASTDTQYF. For the CDR3, the DNA is TGTGCCATCAGCGGACTAGCGAGCACAGATACGCAGTATTTT. The chain joins TRBV10-3 to TRBJ2-3; 9 bases match TRBD2. Trimming took 6 bases from V and 0 from J; bases not matched to a gene: 1. Germline-derived CDR1 and CDR2 are ENHRY and SYGVKD. This CDR3 is 14 amino acids long.